The clone carrying this TCR beta chain occurred many times. The data were taken from a study of T cells in Graves' hyperthyroidism and ophthalmopathy. At least 3 on the Clinical Activity Score was recorded for ophthalmopathy patients, who also had NOSPECS grade at least 4 and duration under 3 months. Exclusions: uncontrolled infection, other autoimmune disease, pregnancy, lactation. PBMCs were derived from 10 ml fresh peripheral blood. Amplification of TCR beta CDR3 regions used RNA as the template. Researchers ran a first-round RT-PCR on the TCR CDR3 using the HTBI primer set. From the multiplex PCR reads, TCRdb called clonotypes with MiXCR, one entry per CDR3 protein. The repertoire holds about 530,000 distinct CDR3 sequences, with approximately 17% as singletons. V dropped 1 base and J dropped 4 bases, with 8 bases sitting between them. Germline lookup yields CDR1 SGHTA and CDR2 FQGNSA. This CDR3 is 14 amino acids long.

V usage is TRBV7-2 and J usage is TRBJ1-5; no clear D. This TCR derives from a woman under 30 with Graves' ophthalmopathy. Sequenced input: blood. The CDR3 region is CASSLVPSNQPQHF. The CDR3 region has the DNA TGTGCCAGCAGCTTAGTGCCCTCAAATCAGCCCCAGCATTTT.